Included here is one TCR beta chain sequence, with context. What it recognizes is unknown. Trimming shortened V by 4 bases and J by 0 bases, and 16 bases separated the two germline ends. The CDR3 is 17 residues long. Germline V CDR1 and CDR2: SNHLY, FYNNEI. Averaging roughly 110 mL, one heparinised blood draw was given by each donor. The sequenced template was cDNA made from the entire isolated RNA. The average output of naive, central memory and regulatory T cell samples was approximately 3.6 million reads. Sequencing was performed with immunoSEQ multiplex PCR; in TCRdb, only in-frame clones are kept and a portion is missing. The sample carries 680,000 or so clones, under 15% recorded once. The data derive from a study of beta chain features in type 1 diabetes. Study-wide background: What patients shared with healthy donors was a similar profile of age, gender and cell yields.

General observations from the study: Type 1 diabetes patients had moderately but significantly shorter TCRB CDR3s in all four CD4+ subsets. Here, the possible influence of HLA type (on TCRB rearrangement) remained unresolved.

Sequencing was performed on naive CD4+ T cells from blood. The source is a man aged 18 to 30 with type 1 diabetes. The chain recombines TRBV2 with TRBJ2-1, with D unclear. CDR3 in amino acids: CASSVPRYLGSYNEQFF. The CDR3 DNA reads TGTGCCAGCAGTGTCCCTCGTTACTTAGGCTCCTACAATGAGCAGTTCTTC. The full variable domain, its missing parts supplied by reference TRBV2 and TRBJ2-1, is EPEVTQTPSHQVTQMGQEVILRCVPISNHLYFYWYRQILGQKVEFLVSFYNNEISEKSEIFDDQFSVERPDGSNFTLKIRSTKLEDSAMYFCASSVPRYLGSYNEQFFGPGTRLTVL.